A single sample is the source of the 14 T cell receptor beta chains below, sequenced in a study of Ad26.COV2.S vaccination and SARS-CoV-2 variants. Generated by immunoSEQ multiplex PCR, the TCRdb table keeps only in-frame clones and is missing some. The sample lists 200,000 to 250,000 clones; around 89% were seen once. As for treatment: around 19 received Ad26.COV2.S at low or high dose, single or two shots; about 5 received placebo; per-sample allocation not given. Sampling occurred on day 63 after the first vaccine or placebo injection. The sequencing here drew on peripheral blood, taken in a trial of Ad26.COV2.S vaccine versus placebo. The origin of the receptors is a person between 18 and 60 years old who received the Ad26.COV2.S COVID-19 vaccine or a placebo.

V and J are TRBV6-1 and TRBJ2-7; D may be TRBD1 or TRBD2 (5 bases each). Trimming took off 2 bases at V and 7 bases at J, with 15 bases between the two ends. This CDR3 region has 14 residues. Germline V gene data show CDR1 as MNHNS and CDR2 as SASEGT. CDR3 DNA sequence: TGTGCCAGCAGTGAAAGGGACCGGGATGGGGAGCAGTACTTC. Translation: CASSERDRDGEQYF.

The gene calls are TRBV5-4 and TRBJ2-2; 8 nucleotides agree with TRBD1. The CDR3 sequence is 14 residues long. The germline gives CDR1 SGHNT, CDR2 YYREEE (reference sequence). The J segment lost 6 bases and the V segment lost 3 bases, leaving 4 bases of the junction unmatched. Written as DNA, the CDR3 is TGTGCCAGCAGCTCCGGACAGGGCCCCGGGGAGCTGTTTTTT. This codes for CASSSGQGPGELFF.

The V and J genes are TRBV10-3 and TRBJ2-2, with D unresolved. Trimming removed 6 bases at V and 5 bases at J, with 7 bases between. Germline-derived CDR1 and CDR2 are ENHRY and SYGVKD. The CDR3 consists of 12 residues. CDR3 nucleotide sequence: TGTGCCATCAGGAGTGGGACCGGGGAGCTGTTTTTT. Protein: CAIRSGTGELFF.

The V and J genes are TRBV30 and TRBJ1-5; no clear D. V lost 0 bases to trimming and J lost 7 bases, with 13 bases between them. Per germline, CDR1 GTSNPN and CDR2 SVGIG (reference sequence). The CDR3 has 14 amino acids. The CDR3 DNA reads TGTGCCTGGAGTGTAAAGGGTCCTGGGCAGCCCCAGCATTTT. Translating gives CAWSVKGPGQPQHF.

The chain has TRBV27 and TRBJ2-3; D gene unclear. This CDR3 is built from 14 residues. The V gene's germline CDR1 is MNHEY and CDR2 SMNVEV (reference sequence). Trimming left V 6 bases short and J 7 bases short, with 17 bases between. CDR3 in DNA: TGTGCCAGCAGCTGGACGGGTCCTGCAAATACGCAGTATTTT. Protein sequence: CASSWTGPANTQYF.

The chain carries TRBV30 and TRBJ2-3; D uncertain. Germline V gene data show CDR1 as GTSNPN and CDR2 as SVGIG (reference sequence). This CDR3 spans 14 amino acids. The germline V and J ends were trimmed by 0 bases and 3 bases, with 10 bases remaining between them. The CDR3, as DNA: TGTGCCTGGAGTGTACGGAAACGTACAGATACGCAGTATTTT. Amino acids: CAWSVRKRTDTQYF.

The chain carries TRBV9 and TRBJ1-3; D not resolved. The CDR3 runs 13 residues. Trimming left V 3 bases short and J 5 bases short, with 9 bases between. Germline loops: CDR1 SGDLS, CDR2 YYNGEE. The CDR3 region is CASSDLDRNTIYF. In DNA form, the CDR3 reads TGTGCCAGCAGCGACCTGGATAGAAACACCATATATTTT.

V gene TRBV19 combines with J gene TRBJ2-1; D is unclear. The CDR3 sequence is 15 residues long. Looked up from germline, CDR1 is LNHDA and CDR2 is SQIVND (reference sequence). Trimming cost V 4 bases and J 0 bases, with 10 bases left between them. CDR3 nucleotide sequence: TGTGCCAGTAGTAACAGTAGAAGCTCCTACAATGAGCAGTTCTTC. This sequence encodes CASSNSRSSYNEQFF.

The rearrangement uses TRBV28 and TRBJ1-3, with D uncertain. There are 16 residues in the CDR3. The germline V and J ends were trimmed by 10 bases and 4 bases, with 23 bases remaining between them. CDR1 and CDR2 from the germline V gene are MDHEN and SYDVKM. For the CDR3, the DNA is TGTGCCACCCAGGAGGGATCTTTTCGTCTCGGAAACACCATATATTTT. Translating it yields CATQEGSFRLGNTIYF.

The V and J genes are TRBV7-6 and TRBJ2-7, with 9 bases aligning to TRBD2. CDR1 and CDR2 (germline): SGHVS, FNYEAQ. V lost 1 base and J lost 4; bases outside the gene matches: 11. There are 17 residues in the CDR3. CDR3 DNA: TGTGCCAGCAGCTTAGAGCCCGGACTAGCGCGCAATTACGAGCAGTACTTC. It encodes CASSLEPGLARNYEQYF.

The chain couples TRBV5-5 to TRBJ2-5; D is perhaps TRBD2 (5 bases). CDR1 is SGHKS, CDR2 YYEKEE, per germline (reference sequence). V lost 7 bases and J 0 bases, leaving 16 bases between the germline ends. The CDR3 sequence is 15 residues long. In DNA form, the CDR3 reads TGTGCCAGCGGGAGAGTGACTTCGAACCAAGAGACCCAGTACTTC. This gives the protein CASGRVTSNQETQYF.

This rearrangement joins TRBV30 to TRBJ1-1, with D possibly being TRBD1 (5 bases). The germline V gene has CDR1 GTSNPN and CDR2 SVGIG (reference sequence). Between the trimmed V and J ends, which lost 5 bases and 0 bases, there was a span of 13 bases. The CDR3 has 14 residues. Written as DNA, the CDR3 is TGTGCCTGGGGGTTGGGGGTCGTGAACACTGAAGCTTTCTTT. Protein: CAWGLGVVNTEAFF.

The rearrangement uses TRBV10-3 and TRBJ2-7; D not resolved. CDR3 length: 11 amino acids. Deletions cut 3 bases from V and 7 bases from J, with 7 bases between. Germline V lookup: CDR1 ENHRY, CDR2 SYGVKD. The CDR3 sequence is CAISDLGEQYF. For the CDR3, the DNA is TGTGCCATCAGTGATCTGGGGGAGCAGTACTTC.

The chain is built from TRBV28 and TRBJ1-2, with a possible D match to TRBD1 (5 bases). Trimming removed 2 bases at V and 7 bases at J, with 8 bases between. CDR1 is MDHEN, CDR2 SYDVKM, per germline. The CDR3 sequence is 12 residues long. The CDR3 DNA sequence: TGTGCCAGCAGTTTACCAGGGAGTGGCTACACCTTC. This gives the protein CASSLPGSGYTF.